These 13 T cell receptor beta chains were sequenced from one sample in a study of beta chain features in type 1 diabetes. Of the isolated RNA, all was reverse transcribed, and so the sequenced material was expressed TCRB transcripts. Repertoires were generated with immunoSEQ multiplex PCR, while TCRdb's copy carries only in-frame clones and drops some. The table includes roughly 380,000 clones, around 20% detected once. The material sequenced was naive CD4+ T cells from blood. The receptor set was obtained from a woman aged 18-29 years in good health.

The chain couples TRBV4-2 to TRBJ1-2; weak D call: TRBD1 (5 bases). V was cut by 0 bases and J by 4 bases, with 12 bases left in between. Per germline, CDR1 LGHNA and CDR2 YNFKEQ. The CDR3 consists of 15 residues. CDR3 sequence: CASSQDVGQLYGYTF. CDR3 nucleotide sequence: TGTGCCAGCAGCCAAGATGTTGGACAACTCTATGGCTACACCTTC.

This sequence joins TRBV29-1 and TRBJ2-3; D is ambiguous. This CDR3 contains 13 residues. Trimming took off 3 bases at V and 1 base at J, with 8 bases between the two ends. From germline, CDR1 is SQVTM and CDR2 ANQGSEA. CDR3 coding DNA: TGCAGCGTTGACGGCGCGGGCACAGATACGCAGTATTTT. Translating it yields CSVDGAGTDTQYF.

This clone occurred a few times. This sequence joins TRBV7-9 and TRBJ1-5; TRBD1 agrees at 11 bases. From germline, CDR1 is SEHNR and CDR2 FQNEAQ (reference sequence). Trimming took 8 bases from V and 6 from J; bases not matched to a gene: 9. This CDR3 comprises 15 residues. The CDR3 DNA reads TGTGCCAGCGCTCCAGGGACAGGGGGAATTCAGCCCCAGCATTTT. This translates into CASAPGTGGIQPQHF.

This clone was seen only a few times. This chain joins TRBV19 and TRBJ2-7, with 10 bases aligning to TRBD1. The CDR3 contains 13 residues. Losses at the gene ends were 5 bases for V and 4 bases for J; bases not matched to a gene: 2. The germline CDR1 and CDR2 sequences are LNHDA and SQIVND (reference sequence). The CDR3 sequence: CASSGTGDYEQYF. The DNA of the CDR3 is TGTGCCAGTAGTGGGACAGGGGATTACGAGCAGTACTTC. The full variable domain, with the rest looked up from reference TRBV19 and TRBJ2-7, is DGGITQSPKYLFRKEGQNVTLSCEQNLNHDAMYWYRQDPGQGLRLIYYSQIVNDFQKGDIAEGYSVSREKKESFPLTVTSAQKNPTAFYLCASSGTGDYEQYFGPGTRLTVT.

The chain has TRBV19 and TRBJ2-3; D remains unclear. Germline assignment: CDR1 LNHDA and CDR2 SQIVND (reference sequence). Trimming removed 7 bases from V and 4 bases from J, with 12 bases in between. This CDR3 region has 13 residues. The CDR3 DNA follows: TGTGCCAGTAAAAAAACCGGGTCAGATACGCAGTATTTT. Encoded protein: CASKKTGSDTQYF.

The chain carries TRBV30 and TRBJ1-5; 8 positions agree with TRBD1. The CDR3 length is 15 residues. Per germline, CDR1 GTSNPN and CDR2 SVGIG (reference sequence). With 0 bases clipped from V and 6 bases from J, the junction kept 7 bases outside the gene matches. The CDR3 loop reads CAWSVPGQGGQPQHF. The CDR3 DNA is TGTGCCTGGAGTGTACCCGGACAGGGAGGTCAGCCCCAGCATTTT. The whole variable domain, remainder taken from reference TRBV30 and TRBJ1-5, is SQTIHQWPATLVQPVGSPLSLECTVEGTSNPNLYWYRQAAGRGLQLLFYSVGIGQISSEVPQNLSASRPQDRQFILSSKKLLLSDSGFYLCAWSVPGQGGQPQHFGDGTRLSIL.

V gene TRBV5-1 combines with J gene TRBJ2-7, with 8 bases fitting TRBD1. Germline V lookup: CDR1 SGHRS, CDR2 YFSETQ. The V segment lost 9 bases and the J segment 2 bases; nucleotides outside the gene matches: 7. The CDR3 spans 13 residues. This CDR3 is CANRQGQTYEQYF. The DNA for the CDR3 is TGCGCCAACCGACAGGGGCAAACCTACGAGCAGTACTTC.

The chain joins TRBV7-9 to TRBJ2-7; 7 nucleotides match TRBD2. The V segment lost 5 bases and the J segment 1 base; nucleotides outside the gene matches: 8. This CDR3 region has 15 residues. Per germline, CDR1 SEHNR and CDR2 FQNEAQ (reference sequence). The CDR3 DNA is TGTGCCAGCAGCCACGGTGGGCGGGGGTCCTACGAGCAGTACTTC. It codes for CASSHGGRGSYEQYF.

The V call is TRBV25-1, the J call TRBJ2-5, with 7 positions matching TRBD2. The CDR3 covers 15 residues. Germline assignment: CDR1 MGHDK and CDR2 SYGVNS. With 1 base clipped from V and 4 bases from J, the junction kept 6 bases outside the gene matches. CDR3 sequence reads: CASSELQGGTETQYF. The CDR3 nucleotides are TGTGCCAGCAGTGAATTGCAGGGAGGGACAGAGACCCAGTACTTC.

V usage is TRBV4-1 and J usage is TRBJ2-2; D is possibly TRBD1 (5 bases). Trimming shortened V by 6 bases and J by 6 bases, and 8 bases separated the two germline ends. The CDR3 consists of 12 residues. From germline, CDR1 is MGHRA and CDR2 YSYEKL. Here the CDR3 reads CASRSTAGELFF. The CDR3 DNA is TGCGCCAGCAGGTCGACAGCCGGGGAGCTGTTTTTT.

This clone was seen only a few times. This chain uses TRBV19 with TRBJ1-2; 9 positions match TRBD1. The J segment lost 8 bases and the V segment lost 3 bases, leaving 4 bases of the junction unmatched. From germline, CDR1 is LNHDA and CDR2 SQIVND (reference sequence). The CDR3 extends over 13 amino acids. The CDR3 protein is CASSIWDREGYTF. The CDR3 bases are TGTGCCAGTAGTATCTGGGACAGGGAAGGCTACACCTTC.

This clone came up a few times. This sequence joins TRBV30 and TRBJ2-7; 8 positions agree with TRBD1. Germline CDR1 reads GTSNPN; CDR2 reads SVGIG (reference sequence). This CDR3 contains 14 residues. Losses at the gene ends were 5 bases for V and 3 bases for J; bases not matched to a gene: 9. CDR3 sequence (DNA): TGTGCCTGGGGTTCGGACAGGGAGGACTACGAGCAGTACTTC. Translation: CAWGSDREDYEQYF. The complete variable domain, with remaining parts taken from reference TRBV30 and TRBJ2-7, reads SQTIHQWPATLVQPVGSPLSLECTVEGTSNPNLYWYRQAAGRGLQLLFYSVGIGQISSEVPQNLSASRPQDRQFILSSKKLLLSDSGFYLCAWGSDREDYEQYFGPGTRLTVT.

V usage is TRBV5-1 and J usage is TRBJ2-7; TRBD2 matches at 16 bases. V lost 4 bases to trimming and J lost 6 bases; unmatched junction nucleotides: 7. Germline lookup yields CDR1 SGHRS and CDR2 YFSETQ. The CDR3 extends over 16 amino acids. The CDR3 protein is CASSVGTSGRVGEQYF. Written as DNA, the CDR3 is TGCGCCAGCAGCGTCGGGACTAGCGGGAGGGTTGGCGAGCAGTACTTC.